Each of the 2 T cell receptor beta chains below was sequenced from the same sample in a study of T cells in Graves' hyperthyroidism and ophthalmopathy. Researchers took RNA transcripts and amplified the TCR beta CDR3 regions from them. With the HTBI primer set, the TCR CDR3 went through a first round of RT-PCR. A single record per CDR3 protein comes from TCRdb applying MiXCR to the multiplex PCR reads. The repertoire includes about 370,000 distinct CDR3 sequences, approximately 16% of them detected once, and around 20% sits in the top ten. Sequenced material: blood. These receptors all come from a woman in her fifties or sixties with Graves' ophthalmopathy.

This clonotype came up once. It may be a read error: a sequence one base away is much more abundant. The chain joins TRBV5-1 to TRBJ2-3; D could derive from TRBD1 or TRBD2 (5 bases each). Germline V lookup: CDR1 SGHRS, CDR2 YFSETQ. Deletions cut 1 base from V and 2 bases from J, with 11 bases between. The length of the CDR3 is 15 residues. CDR3 region: CASSLTEGITDTQYF. The CDR3 region has the DNA TGCGCCAGCAGCTTGACCGAGGGGATCACAGATACGCAGTATTTT.

This clonotype has more than one count but fewer than ten. The chain uses TRBV3-1 and TRBJ2-3, with TRBD2 matching over 9 bases. The CDR3 is 20 amino acids. Germline-derived CDR1 and CDR2 are LGHDT and YNNKEL (reference sequence). After removal of 0 bases from V and 0 bases from J, the junction contained 13 bases not matched to a gene. CDR3 sequence reads: CASSQETTSGRFYSTDTQYF. The CDR3 region has the DNA TGTGCCAGCAGCCAAGAAACAACCAGCGGGAGGTTTTATAGCACAGATACGCAGTATTTT.